The 23 T cell receptor beta chains reported below all come from one sample, sequenced in a study of T cells after yellow fever vaccination. TCRdb redid the calling of the 5' RACE reads with MiXCR, one entry per CDR3 protein. The table records nearly 550,000 distinct CDR3 sequences, approximately 21% of them present only once. Sequenced here: PBMCs, sampled 15 days after the yellow fever booster vaccination. Every receptor here comes from a man aged 25 to 45 who received the YFV17D yellow fever vaccine.

The gene calls are TRBV4-3 and TRBJ1-2; TRBD1 matches at 10 bases. The length of the CDR3 is 15 residues. Germline trimming cut 4 bases from V and 4 bases from J; bases unmatched to any gene: 6. Germline loops: CDR1 LGHNA, CDR2 YSLEER. CDR3 sequence: CASSLGTGETYGYTF. The CDR3 DNA follows: TGCGCCAGCAGCCTTGGGACAGGGGAAACCTATGGCTACACCTTC.

This chain links TRBV20-1 with TRBJ2-1, with TRBD2 matching 13 bases. CDR3 size: 17 residues. V was pared by 1 base and J by 6 bases, with 9 bases of the junction left unmatched. Germline CDR1 and CDR2: DFQATT and SNEGSKA (reference sequence). The CDR3 coding sequence is TGCAGTGCTAGAGCACTAGCGGGAGGGCCAACCTTCAATGAGCAGTTCTTC. The encoded protein is CSARALAGGPTFNEQFF.

This clonotype has ten or more counts. This sequence joins TRBV29-1 and TRBJ1-1; 11 nucleotides align to TRBD1. The CDR3 contains 11 residues. Germline CDR1 and CDR2: SQVTM and ANQGSEA. The V segment lost 5 bases and the J segment 10 bases; nucleotides outside the gene matches: 3. The CDR3 is CSVKGQGGAFF. The CDR3 DNA reads TGCAGCGTTAAGGGACAGGGGGGAGCTTTCTTT.

The rearrangement links TRBV7-2 to TRBJ2-1, with D perhaps TRBD2 (6 bases). This CDR3 region has 14 residues. Trimming removed 5 bases at V and 6 bases at J, with 14 bases between. Germline CDR1 reads SGHTA; CDR2 reads FQGNSA. The CDR3 DNA reads TGTGCCAGCAGCCTTGGAGGGGCGAGCAATGAGCAGTTCTTC. It yields the protein CASSLGGASNEQFF.

The chain links TRBV6-5 to TRBJ1-5; D unclear. Trimming pared 3 bases from V and 6 bases from J, leaving 9 bases between. Looked up from germline, CDR1 is MNHEY and CDR2 is SVGAGI. CDR3 size: 13 residues. The CDR3 DNA reads TGTGCCAGCAGTTATTCGGGGTCTCAGCCCCAGCATTTT. Translation: CASSYSGSQPQHF.

The chain has TRBV27 and TRBJ2-7; weak D call: TRBD2 (5 bases). Trimming stripped 4 bases from V and 3 bases from J, with 13 bases between. The germline V gene encodes CDR1 MNHEY and CDR2 SMNVEV (reference sequence). The CDR3 consists of 14 residues. As DNA, the CDR3 is TGTGCCAGCAGTTCACTCCGTAGCGACTACGAGCAGTACTTC. It encodes CASSSLRSDYEQYF.

Only a few counts were recorded for this clonotype. This rearrangement joins TRBV3-1 to TRBJ2-6, with no clear D. The CDR3 runs to 15 residues. The V gene lost 4 bases and the J gene lost 1 base, with 8 bases spanning the gap. Germline CDR1 LGHDT, CDR2 YNNKEL (reference sequence). The chain's CDR3 is CASSRWASGANVLTF. The CDR3 DNA is TGTGCCAGCAGCCGGTGGGCGTCTGGGGCCAACGTCCTGACTTTC.

J is TRBJ1-1 and V is TRBV10-3; 10 bases line up with TRBD1. The CDR3 totals 13 residues. The ends lost 3 bases at V and 6 bases at J; junction bases unmatched: 1. Germline V gene lookup returns CDR1 ENHRY and CDR2 SYGVKD. The CDR3 sequence is CAISDGQGAEAFF. CDR3 DNA sequence: TGTGCCATCAGTGATGGACAGGGGGCTGAAGCTTTCTTT.

The rearrangement uses TRBV4-2 and TRBJ1-1; tentatively, D is TRBD1 (6 bases). CDR1 and CDR2 (germline): LGHNA, YNFKEQ. The V and J ends lost 3 bases and 8 bases respectively, with 19 bases between them. This CDR3 comprises 15 residues. The CDR3 protein is CASSHPFLEGVEAFF. CDR3 DNA sequence: TGTGCCAGCAGCCACCCCTTTCTCGAGGGGGTGGAAGCTTTCTTT.

This clonotype was detected only a few times. The J gene is TRBJ2-2, the V gene TRBV9; 14 bases fit TRBD2. The V gene end was trimmed by 7 bases and the J gene end by 3 bases; junction bases not matched to a gene: 2. Per germline, CDR1 SGDLS and CDR2 YYNGEE. The CDR3 has 15 amino acids. CDR3 sequence: CASGGLAGDTGELFF. Here the CDR3 DNA reads TGTGCCAGCGGGGGACTAGCGGGAGACACCGGGGAGCTGTTTTTT.

The rearrangement joins TRBV19 to TRBJ2-7, with 9 bases identical to TRBD1. The germline V gene has CDR1 LNHDA and CDR2 SQIVND (reference sequence). The V segment lost 6 bases and the J segment 5 bases; nucleotides outside the gene matches: 5. This CDR3 region has 13 residues. CDR3 in amino acids: CASRGQGVNEQYF. Written as DNA, the CDR3 is TGTGCCAGTAGGGGACAGGGAGTCAACGAGCAGTACTTC.

This clonotype was detected only a few times. This rearrangement joins TRBV3-1 to TRBJ2-7, with 8 bases identical to TRBD1. Germline values: CDR1 LGHDT, CDR2 YNNKEL (reference sequence). The CDR3 is made up of 13 amino acids. V dropped 7 bases and J dropped 6; count of bases not matched to a gene: 8. For the CDR3, the DNA is TGTGCCAGCAACCACAGGGGGGTCGGCGAGCAGTACTTC. Encoded protein: CASNHRGVGEQYF.

The gene calls are TRBV19 and TRBJ2-7; 11 nucleotides agree with TRBD2. The V gene's germline CDR1 is LNHDA and CDR2 SQIVND (reference sequence). Trimming took 7 bases from V and 7 from J; bases not matched to a gene: 9. The length of the CDR3 is 14 residues. The CDR3 DNA reads TGTGCCAGTACCACGACTAGCGGGGCGGGAGAGCAGTACTTC. This gives the protein CASTTTSGAGEQYF.

This clonotype was counted a few times. V is TRBV29-1 and J is TRBJ2-2; TRBD2 agrees at 13 bases. The CDR3 is made up of 15 amino acids. V trimming: 4 bases; J trimming: 4 bases; junction bases outside the gene matches: 3. Looked up from germline, CDR1 is SQVTM and CDR2 is ANQGSEA. The DNA of the CDR3 is TGCAGCGTTGGGACTAGCGGGAGTGTCACCGGGGAGCTGTTTTTT. Its protein product is CSVGTSGSVTGELFF.

The chain joins TRBV6-1 to TRBJ2-7; D possibly corresponds to TRBD2 (5 bases). Germline V gene sequence: CDR1 MNHNS, CDR2 SASEGT. The CDR3 is 13 amino acids. With 9 bases removed from V and 4 bases from J, the gap between germline ends came to 16 bases. The CDR3, as DNA: TGTGCCAGTCGGGAACGAGGACCTTACGAGCAGTACTTC. Residues: CASRERGPYEQYF.

In its sample, this clonotype was seen a few times. The CDR3 sequence is CATSDNRGVSTDTQYF. CDR3 bases: TGTGCCACCAGTGACAACAGAGGAGTGAGCACAGATACGCAGTATTTT. The chain joins TRBV24-1 to TRBJ2-3; D is ambiguous. Germline CDR1 KGHDR, CDR2 SFDVKD. The CDR3 runs 16 residues. Trimming shortened V by 4 bases and J by 0 bases, and 13 bases separated the two germline ends.

There are a few counts of this clonotype. This CDR3 reads CASSYFAETQYF. As DNA, the CDR3 is TGTGCCAGCAGTTACTTCGCAGAGACCCAGTACTTC. The chain uses TRBV6-2 or TRBV6-3 and TRBJ2-5; D unresolved. This CDR3 spans 12 amino acids. V shed 1 base and J shed 4 bases, with 4 bases lying between them. CDR1 and CDR2 (germline): MNHEY, SVGEGT.

The gene calls are TRBV7-8 and TRBJ2-5, with 14 nucleotides matching TRBD2. In germline, CDR1 is SGHVS, CDR2 FQNEAQ. The CDR3 is 15 residues long. Trimming took 4 bases from V and 9 from J; bases not matched to a gene: 7. The CDR3 loop reads CASSSGLAGALPQYF. DNA of the CDR3: TGTGCCAGCAGCTCGGGACTAGCGGGAGCTTTGCCCCAGTACTTC.

This clonotype occurred a few times. The chain combines TRBV30 with TRBJ2-3, with 8 bases matching TRBD1. J was trimmed by 2 bases and V by 0 bases; bases with no gene match: 7. This CDR3 is built from 16 residues. Germline CDR1 GTSNPN, CDR2 SVGIG (reference sequence). The CDR3 reads CAWSVDGTGITDTQYF. Written as DNA, the CDR3 is TGTGCCTGGAGTGTAGATGGGACAGGAATCACAGATACGCAGTATTTT.

The rearrangement links TRBV3-1 to TRBJ2-7, with 7 positions matching TRBD2. This CDR3 has 15 residues. V was pared by 2 bases and J by 3 bases, with 7 bases of the junction left unmatched. Germline V gene sequence: CDR1 LGHDT, CDR2 YNNKEL (reference sequence). The DNA of the CDR3 is TGTGCCAGCAGCCAATCCAGTGGGGACTACTACGAGCAGTACTTC. It yields the protein CASSQSSGDYYEQYF.

The sample holds a few counts of this clonotype. The chain combines TRBV24-1 with TRBJ2-7; perhaps TRBD2 as D (6 bases). The CDR3 runs to 14 residues. Germline assignment: CDR1 KGHDR and CDR2 SFDVKD. The V end lost 5 bases, the J end lost 7 bases, and 17 bases lay between the germline ends. CDR3 sequence (DNA): TGTGCCACCAGTGCCACGCTCGGAGGGCGGGAGCAGTACTTC. Amino acid sequence: CATSATLGGREQYF.

This clonotype was seen more than once but under ten times. The chain employs TRBV19 and TRBJ2-3, with D perhaps given as TRBD1 or TRBD2 (5 bases each). This CDR3 is built from 13 residues. Germline V gives CDR1 LNHDA, CDR2 SQIVND (reference sequence). Trimming took 3 bases from V and 3 from J, leaving 7 bases between them. The CDR3 DNA reads as TGTGCCAGTAGTATTTGGGGGACAGATACGCAGTATTTT. Protein: CASSIWGTDTQYF.

The V gene is TRBV5-4, the J gene TRBJ2-1; 10 nucleotides match TRBD2. Germline V lookup: CDR1 SGHNT, CDR2 YYREEE (reference sequence). Germline trimming cut 1 base from V and 1 base from J; bases unmatched to any gene: 8. This CDR3 region has 18 residues. The CDR3 loop reads CASSLLSSGSRSYNEQFF. The CDR3 bases are TGTGCCAGCAGCTTGTTGTCTAGCGGGAGCCGATCCTACAATGAGCAGTTCTTC. Based on the CDR3 plus reference TRBV5-4 and TRBJ2-1, the full variable domain is ETGVTQSPTHLIKTRGQQVTLRCSSQSGHNTVSWYQQALGQGPQFIFQYYREEENGRGNFPPRFSGLQFPNYSSELNVNALELDDSALYLCASSLLSSGSRSYNEQFFGPGTRLTVL.